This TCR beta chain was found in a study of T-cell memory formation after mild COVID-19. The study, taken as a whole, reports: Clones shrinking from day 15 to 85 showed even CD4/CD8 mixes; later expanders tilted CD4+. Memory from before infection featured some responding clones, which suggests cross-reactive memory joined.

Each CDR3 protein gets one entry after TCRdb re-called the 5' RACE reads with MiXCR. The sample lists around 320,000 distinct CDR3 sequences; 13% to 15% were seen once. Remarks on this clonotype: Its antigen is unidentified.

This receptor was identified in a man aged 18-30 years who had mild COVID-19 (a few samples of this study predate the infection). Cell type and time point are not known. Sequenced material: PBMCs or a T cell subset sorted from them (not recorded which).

This CDR3 is CSVFGGGEVEAFF. For the CDR3, the DNA is TGCAGCGTTTTTGGGGGGGGTGAAGTTGAAGCTTTCTTT. The rearrangement links TRBV29-1 to TRBJ1-1, with D possibly TRBD1 on 5 matching bases. CDR1 and CDR2 from the germline V gene are SQVTM and ANQGSEA. This CDR3 contains 13 residues. Between the trimmed V and J ends, which lost 5 bases and 7 bases, there was a span of 17 bases.